This T cell receptor beta chain emerged from a study of blood T cells in healthy people across ages. CDR3 length: 15 amino acids. Germline CDR1 is MNHEY and CDR2 is SVGEGT. The germline V and J ends were trimmed by 0 bases and 5 bases, with 11 bases remaining between them. Sample-barcoded 5' priming and a J-beta primer mix drove a second PCR of about 6 to 11 cycles. From the 5' RACE reads, TCRdb called clonotypes with MiXCR, one entry per CDR3 protein. The sample yields about 800,000 distinct CDR3 sequences, 25% seen once. The data also belong to a second study, concerning T cells of mothers and their children. That investigation notes: Using approximately 1.5 ug per 15 ul, all extracted RNA underwent cDNA synthesis. For related and unrelated pairs alike, thymic selection shapes TCR recombination output similarly.

Sequenced sample: blood. The receptor comes from a boy aged 5-17 years in good health. The chain carries TRBV6-2 or TRBV6-3 and TRBJ2-1; a possible D gene is TRBD2 (5 bases). The CDR3 coding sequence is TGTGCCAGCAGTTACTCTAGCGTAAATCACAATGAGCAGTTCTTC. It translates to CASSYSSVNHNEQFF.